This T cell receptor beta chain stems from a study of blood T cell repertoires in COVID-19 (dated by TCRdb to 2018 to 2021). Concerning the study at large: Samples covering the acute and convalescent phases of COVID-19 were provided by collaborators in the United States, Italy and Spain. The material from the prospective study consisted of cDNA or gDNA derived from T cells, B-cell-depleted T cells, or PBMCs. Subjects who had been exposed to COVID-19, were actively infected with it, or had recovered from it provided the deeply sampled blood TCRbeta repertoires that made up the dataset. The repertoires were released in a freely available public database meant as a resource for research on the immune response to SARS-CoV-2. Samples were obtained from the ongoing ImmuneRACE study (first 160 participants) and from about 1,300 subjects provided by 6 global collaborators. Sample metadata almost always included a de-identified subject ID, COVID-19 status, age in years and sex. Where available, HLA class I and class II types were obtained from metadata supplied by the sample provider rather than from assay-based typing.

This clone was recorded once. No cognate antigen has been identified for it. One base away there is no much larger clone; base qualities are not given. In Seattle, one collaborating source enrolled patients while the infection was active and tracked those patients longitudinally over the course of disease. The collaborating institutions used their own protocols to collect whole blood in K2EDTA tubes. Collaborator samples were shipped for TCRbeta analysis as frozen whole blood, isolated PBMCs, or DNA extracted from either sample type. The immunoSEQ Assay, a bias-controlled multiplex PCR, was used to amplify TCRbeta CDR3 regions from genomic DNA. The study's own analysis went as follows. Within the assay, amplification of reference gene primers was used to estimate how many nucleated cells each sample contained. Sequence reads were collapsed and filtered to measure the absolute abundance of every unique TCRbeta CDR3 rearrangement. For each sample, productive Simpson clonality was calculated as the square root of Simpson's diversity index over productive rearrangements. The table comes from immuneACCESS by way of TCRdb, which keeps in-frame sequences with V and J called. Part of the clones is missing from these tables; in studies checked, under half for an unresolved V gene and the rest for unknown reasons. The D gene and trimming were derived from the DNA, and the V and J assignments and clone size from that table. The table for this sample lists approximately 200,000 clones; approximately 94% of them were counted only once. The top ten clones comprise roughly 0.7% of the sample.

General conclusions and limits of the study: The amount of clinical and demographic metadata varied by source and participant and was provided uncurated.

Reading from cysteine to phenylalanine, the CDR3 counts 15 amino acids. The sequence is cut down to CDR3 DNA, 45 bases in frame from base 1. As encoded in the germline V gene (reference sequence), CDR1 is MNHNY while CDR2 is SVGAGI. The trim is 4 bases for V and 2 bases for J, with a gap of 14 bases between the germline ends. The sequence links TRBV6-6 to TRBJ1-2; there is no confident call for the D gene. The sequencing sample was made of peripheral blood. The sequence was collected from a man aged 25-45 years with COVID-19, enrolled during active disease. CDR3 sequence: CASSFTREPNYGYTF. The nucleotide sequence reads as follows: TGTGCCAGCAGTTTTACTAGAGAACCGAACTATGGCTACACCTTC.